The following is a T cell receptor beta chain sequence with its context. Antigen specificity is unknown. Germline and junction disagree at one end, which may indicate a read error. The data stem from a study of cytomegalovirus exposure and HLA in healthy donors. Regarding the study as a whole: Later work associated roughly 17,000 TCR beta sequences with HLA alleles at 0.05 false discovery rate. Near-uniform donor sequencing depth was presumed by presence/absence analyses. Associated with cytomegalovirus, according to the listing, were 164 TCR beta chains.

Germline values: CDR1 SGHNT, CDR2 YYREEE (reference sequence). CDR3 size: 14 residues. The PCR was carried out with 60 Vbeta primers and 13 Jbeta primers. Assay: immunoSEQ multiplex PCR; the TCRdb copy retains only in-frame clones and omits some. The sample spans about 41,000 clones; the ten largest clones claim 5% to 8%. The V call is TRBV5-4, the J call TRBJ1-6, with TRBD1 matching 7 bases. The receptor's source is a man between 25 and 39 years old in good health and CMV-seronegative. Source material: PBMCs. CDR3 sequence reads: CASSGDRQGSPLPF. The CDR3 DNA follows: TGTGCCAGCAGCGGGGACAGACAAGGATCACCCCTCCCCTTT.